This TCR beta chain comes out of a study of blood T cell repertoires in COVID-19. Overall study context: The United States, Italy and Spain provided the acute and convalescent COVID-19 samples. Sample material is recorded as cDNA or gDNA derived from T cells, B-cell-depleted T cells, or PBMCs.

This CDR3 has 16 residues. Germline V gene lookup returns CDR1 LNHDA and CDR2 SQIVND (reference sequence). Trimming took 1 base from V and 4 from J; bases not matched to a gene: 7. As handled by the study authors: Amplification from reference gene primers served as the basis for estimated nucleated cell counts. Assay: immunoSEQ multiplex PCR; the TCRdb copy retains only in-frame clones and omits some. V, J and clone size are those of that table, while D and trimming were read from the DNA. The sample has about 160,000 clones, 75% to 90% seen once; the top ten hold about 4%. The V and J genes are TRBV19 and TRBJ2-3; 8 bases align to TRBD2. Sequencing input: peripheral blood. The sequence was obtained from a woman in her sixties or seventies with active or convalescent COVID-19. The CDR3 spells CASSIVAGRDADTQYF. For the CDR3, the DNA is TGTGCCAGTAGTATAGTAGCGGGGAGGGACGCAGATACGCAGTATTTT.